These 24 T cell receptor beta chains share one sample of origin, sequenced in a study of tumor-infiltrating lymphocytes in primary liver carcinoma. A constant-region primer primed TCR beta cDNA synthesis from about 490 ng of total RNA. Library construction for TCR beta comprised three nested multiplex PCR rounds performed with slightly modified ARM-PCR. TRBV1-TRBV30 forward and Cbeta reverse primers drove the first two roughly 10-cycle rounds. TCRdb re-analysed the multiplex PCR reads in MiXCR, keeping a single row per CDR3 protein. The table lists 90,000 to 150,000 distinct CDR3 sequences, around 65% of them singletons. Scientists recovered RNA and DNA together from about 21-30 mg of unsorted bulk tissue. The material sequenced was tumor-adjacent normal liver tissue. These receptors were obtained from a woman aged 60-75 years with primary liver carcinoma and hepatitis B virus infection.

Regarding this clonotype: This sequence may be a read error, since a much larger clone differs from it by one base. The chain combines TRBV7-9 with TRBJ1-1; D unresolved. This CDR3 has 17 amino acids. CDR1 is SEHNR, CDR2 FQNEAQ, per germline (reference sequence). The germline V and J ends were trimmed by 4 bases and 6 bases, with 24 bases remaining between them. The DNA for the CDR3 is TGTGCCAGCAGCTCGCCCCGCACGGTCACCGTAACCGCTGAAGCTTTCTTT. This sequence encodes CASSSPRTVTVTAEAFF.

With regard to this clonotype: At one of its ends the junction is not consistent with the germline gene, which may arise from a read error. The chain links TRBV11-2 to TRBJ2-1; 8 bases fit TRBD2. CDR1 and CDR2 from the germline V gene are SGHAT and FQNNGV. The CDR3 sequence is 15 residues long. The CDR3, as DNA: TGTGCCAGGAGCCGACTAGCGTCGGGATACGATGAGCAGTCCTTC. As protein: CARSRLASGYDEQSF.

This clonotype has ten or more counts. The J gene is TRBJ2-1, the V gene TRBV5-6; 9 bases map to TRBD2. CDR1 is SGHDT and CDR2 is YYEEEE in the germline V gene. V was clipped by 3 bases and J by 8 bases; unmatched bases: 15. This CDR3 has 17 amino acids. The CDR3 sequence: CASSSGPGQREEHEQFF. The CDR3 bases are TGTGCCAGCAGCTCGGGGCCGGGACAGCGGGAGGAGCATGAGCAGTTCTTC.

At least ten counts were recorded for this clonotype. The rearrangement joins TRBV6-6 to TRBJ2-1; the D gene is possibly TRBD1 (5 bases). Trimming removed 7 bases from V and 6 bases from J, with 10 bases in between. The germline CDR1 and CDR2 sequences are MNHNY and SVGAGI (reference sequence). The CDR3 extends over 12 amino acids. In nucleotides, the CDR3 is TGTGCCAGCACCCAAGGGGCCAATGAGCAGTTCTTC. Translation gives CASTQGANEQFF.

This chain joins TRBV11-3 and TRBJ2-1; weak D call: TRBD2 (6 bases). V was trimmed by 8 bases and J by 2 bases, leaving 13 bases between them. The germline V gene encodes CDR1 SGHNT and CDR2 YENEEA. This CDR3 has 14 amino acids. As DNA, the CDR3 is TGTGCCAGCCTCCGGACGGGGGCCTACAATGAGCAGTTCTTC. Its protein is CASLRTGAYNEQFF.

The V gene is TRBV20-1, the J gene TRBJ2-1, with 12 nucleotides matching TRBD2. After removal of 6 bases from V and 6 bases from J, the junction contained 6 bases not matched to a gene. This CDR3 has 14 amino acids. Germline values: CDR1 DFQATT, CDR2 SNEGSKA (reference sequence). The CDR3 bases are TGCAGTGCCTCGGGACTAGCGGGCCTCAATGAGCAGTTCTTC. Translation gives CSASGLAGLNEQFF.

The count of this clonotype is one. An end of the junction does not agree with germline; a read error may underlie this. J is TRBJ2-6 and V is TRBV6-5, with 9 bases fitting TRBD2. This CDR3 is built from 24 residues. CDR1 and CDR2 from the germline V gene are MNHEY and SVGAGI. CDR3 coding DNA: TGTGCCAGCAGACCCCAGCCCCTAGCGGGATACCTTCCCCCTTCCATCTCTGGGGCCAACGTCCTGACCTTC. Protein: CASRPQPLAGYLPPSISGANVLTF.

V is TRBV7-9 and J is TRBJ2-5, with D hard to call. Germline assignment: CDR1 SEHNR and CDR2 FQNEAQ (reference sequence). Between the trimmed V and J ends, which lost 7 bases and 0 bases, there was a span of 12 bases. The CDR3 spans 14 residues. CDR3 protein: CASIVSADQETQYF. The CDR3 nucleotides are TGTGCCAGCATCGTTTCGGCAGACCAAGAGACCCAGTACTTC.

As regards this clonotype: A read error is possible here, since a much larger clone lies one base away. This chain uses TRBV30 with TRBJ2-2, with D perhaps being TRBD1 or TRBD2 (5 bases each). The germline V gene has CDR1 GTSNPN and CDR2 SVGIG (reference sequence). With 6 bases removed from V and 2 bases from J, the gap between germline ends came to 16 bases. CDR3 length equals 15 residues. The CDR3 reads CACKRGVINTGELFF. The CDR3 DNA sequence: TGTGCCTGCAAGAGGGGCGTGATTAACACCGGGGAGCTGTTTTTT.

A remark on this clonotype: This may arise from a read error, as a much more abundant clone is one base away. The chain has TRBV29-1 and TRBJ1-5; D uncertain. Germline V gives CDR1 SQVTM, CDR2 ANQGSEA. V was cut by 2 bases and J by 7 bases, with 12 bases left in between. The CDR3 is 13 amino acids. The CDR3 coding sequence is TGCAGCGTTGAATGGGTGTCGGACCAGCCCCAGCATTTT. It translates to CSVEWVSDQPQHF.

The gene calls are TRBV4-1 and TRBJ2-4; tentatively, D is TRBD1 (5 bases). The V gene lost 3 bases and the J gene lost 3 bases, with 9 bases spanning the gap. The length of the CDR3 is 14 residues. Germline CDR1 MGHRA, CDR2 YSYEKL. CDR3 sequence reads: CASSHREDKNIQYF. CDR3 sequence (DNA): TGCGCCAGCAGCCACAGGGAAGACAAAAACATTCAGTACTTC.

This chain connects TRBV6-6 to TRBJ2-1, with 14 nucleotides matching TRBD2. V gave up 5 bases and J gave up 11 bases; unmatched junction bases: 14. The CDR3 runs 17 residues. Germline CDR1 MNHNY, CDR2 SVGAGI (reference sequence). The CDR3 DNA reads as TGTGCCAGCAGTGCCGGGACTAGCGGGAGCTGGATCGATAAGCAGTTCTTC. This sequence encodes CASSAGTSGSWIDKQFF.

This clonotype was recorded at least ten times. This rearrangement joins TRBV6-6 to TRBJ2-3; 13 bases map to TRBD2. Trimming cost V 2 bases and J 2 bases; bases outside gene matches: 4. The CDR3 is 17 amino acids. The germline gives CDR1 MNHNY, CDR2 SVGAGI (reference sequence). The CDR3 loop is CASSYRGLAGYTDTQYF. The CDR3, as DNA: TGTGCCAGCAGTTACCGGGGACTAGCGGGATACACAGATACGCAGTATTTT.

Turning to this clonotype: Mismatch with germline at one junction end may stem from a read error. The chain combines TRBV6-1 with TRBJ1-3; unclear D gene. The CDR3 length is 15 residues. The germline gives CDR1 MNHNS, CDR2 SASEGT. Here the CDR3 DNA reads TGTGTCAGCAGTGGGGATCTCGGCTCTGGAAACACCATATATTTT. Amino acid sequence: CVSSGDLGSGNTIYF.

To note about this clonotype: A much more abundant neighbour one base away suggests this may be a read error. V and J are TRBV30 and TRBJ2-1, with TRBD2 as a possible D gene (6 bases). The length of the CDR3 is 13 residues. V was clipped by 0 bases and J by 3 bases, with 6 bases between them. Germline lookup yields CDR1 GTSNPN and CDR2 SVGIG (reference sequence). The CDR3 DNA reads as TGTGCCTGGAGTGTGGGACTCTACAATGAGCAGTTCTTC. This encodes CAWSVGLYNEQFF.

V is TRBV18 and J is TRBJ2-5; D perhaps matches TRBD2 (6 bases). From germline, CDR1 is KGHSH and CDR2 LQKENI. The CDR3 contains 13 residues. V lost 1 base and J 3 bases, leaving 6 bases between the germline ends. The DNA of the CDR3 is TGTGCCAGCTCACCACGGAGGGAAGAGACCCAGTACTTC. Translation gives CASSPRREETQYF.

This clonotype was seen at least ten times. This chain joins TRBV28 and TRBJ2-2, with 8 bases identical to TRBD2. The ends lost 5 bases at V and 1 base at J; junction bases unmatched: 3. CDR3 length: 15 amino acids. Germline lookup yields CDR1 MDHEN and CDR2 SYDVKM. Here the CDR3 reads CASSPTSGNTGELFF. The CDR3 coding sequence is TGTGCCAGCAGTCCTACTAGCGGGAACACCGGGGAGCTGTTTTTT.

This clonotype came up a few times. One junction end does not reproduce the germline sequence, and a read error may be involved. The chain recombines TRBV11-2 with TRBJ2-7; 7 bases match TRBD1. Germline assignment: CDR1 SGHAT and CDR2 FQNNGV. The CDR3 is made up of 13 amino acids. The CDR3 bases are TGTGCTAGCAACCGACAGGGCCTCTATGAGCAGTACTTC. Translating gives CASNRQGLYEQYF.

This rearrangement joins TRBV4-2 to TRBJ1-1, with D perhaps matching TRBD1 (5 bases). The germline CDR1 and CDR2 sequences are LGHNA and YNFKEQ. The CDR3 totals 17 residues. Trimming stripped 3 bases from V and 2 bases from J, with 19 bases between. The CDR3 coding sequence is TGTGCCAGCAGCCATCCGAAGACCGGGGCACCAAACACTGAAGCTTTCTTT. This encodes CASSHPKTGAPNTEAFF.

This clonotype appeared a single time. The rearrangement links TRBV5-1 to TRBJ2-1; tentative D call: TRBD2 (5 bases). Germline values: CDR1 SGHRS, CDR2 YFSETQ. V was pared by 2 bases and J by 6 bases, with 18 bases between. The CDR3 spans 16 residues. CDR3 amino acids: CASSFAISPGSNEQFF. The CDR3 region has the DNA TGCGCCAGCAGCTTTGCGATATCCCCGGGGTCCAATGAGCAGTTCTTC.

With regard to this clonotype: One end of the junction varies from germline; a read error may be responsible. The chain has TRBV11-2 and TRBJ2-1; 11 positions agree with TRBD2. In germline, CDR1 is SGHAT, CDR2 FQNNGV. This CDR3 is 16 amino acids long. The CDR3 reads CVSNPRLAGTYNEQFF. In DNA form, the CDR3 reads TGTGTCAGCAACCCCCGACTAGCGGGAACCTACAATGAGCAGTTCTTT.

This clonotype was seen repeatedly, ten times or more. The rearrangement joins TRBV12-3 or TRBV12-4 to TRBJ2-7; 8 bases match TRBD2. With 8 bases clipped from V and 6 bases from J, the junction kept 6 bases outside the gene matches. CDR3 size: 12 residues. CDR3 in amino acids: CASRGTRVEQYF. CDR3 DNA: TGTGCCAGCCGAGGGACTAGAGTCGAGCAGTACTTC.

Of note for this clonotype: A read error is possible here, since a much larger clone lies one base away. The rearrangement joins TRBV7-9 to TRBJ2-3; TRBD1 matches at 8 bases. This CDR3 spans 15 amino acids. Germline CDR1 and CDR2: SEHNR and FQNEAQ (reference sequence). Here the CDR3 reads CASSLVGQGTDMQYF. The CDR3 DNA reads TGTGCCAGCAGCTTAGTCGGACAGGGCACAGATATGCAGTATTTT.

Notes on this clonotype: A much larger clone sits a single nucleotide away, making a read error possible. The chain couples TRBV28 to TRBJ1-2; the D gene is possibly TRBD1 (6 bases). The CDR3 contains 15 residues. Looked up from germline, CDR1 is MDHEN and CDR2 is SYDVKM. The CDR3 reads CASTSRAGADYGYIF. CDR3 bases: TGTGCCAGCACATCACGGGCAGGGGCTGACTATGGCTACATCTTC.